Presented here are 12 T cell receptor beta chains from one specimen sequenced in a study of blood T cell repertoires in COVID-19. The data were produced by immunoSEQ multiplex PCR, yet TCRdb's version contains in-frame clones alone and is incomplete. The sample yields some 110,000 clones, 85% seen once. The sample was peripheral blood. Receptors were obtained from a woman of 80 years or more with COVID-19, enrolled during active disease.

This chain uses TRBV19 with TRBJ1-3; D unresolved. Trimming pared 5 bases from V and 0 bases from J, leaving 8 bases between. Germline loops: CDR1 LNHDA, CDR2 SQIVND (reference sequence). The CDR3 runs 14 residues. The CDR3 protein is CASSGTFSGNTIYF. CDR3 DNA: TGTGCCAGTAGTGGCACCTTCTCTGGAAACACCATATATTTT.

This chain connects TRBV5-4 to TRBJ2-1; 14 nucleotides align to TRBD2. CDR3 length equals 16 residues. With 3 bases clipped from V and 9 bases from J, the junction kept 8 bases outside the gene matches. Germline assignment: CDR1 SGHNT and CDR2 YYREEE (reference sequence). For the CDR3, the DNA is TGTGCCAGCAGCTCCACCTCGGGACTAGCGGGAGTTGAGCAGTTCTTC. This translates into CASSSTSGLAGVEQFF.

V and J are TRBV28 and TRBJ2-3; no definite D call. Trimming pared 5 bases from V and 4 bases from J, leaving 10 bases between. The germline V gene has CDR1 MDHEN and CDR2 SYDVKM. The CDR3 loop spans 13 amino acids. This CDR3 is CASSPLLSDTQYF. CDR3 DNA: TGTGCCAGCAGTCCCCTCCTTTCAGATACGCAGTATTTT.

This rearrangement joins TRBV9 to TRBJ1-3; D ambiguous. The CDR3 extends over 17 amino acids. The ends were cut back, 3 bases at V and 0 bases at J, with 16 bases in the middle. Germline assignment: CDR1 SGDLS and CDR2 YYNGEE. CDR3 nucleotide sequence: TGTGCCAGCAGCGCCTCATTAGCCGGCTACTCTGGAAACACCATATATTTT. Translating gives CASSASLAGYSGNTIYF.

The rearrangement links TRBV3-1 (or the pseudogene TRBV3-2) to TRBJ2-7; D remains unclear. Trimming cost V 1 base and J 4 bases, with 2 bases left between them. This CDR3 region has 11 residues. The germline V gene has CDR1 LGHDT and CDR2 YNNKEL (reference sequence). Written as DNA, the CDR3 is TGTGCCAGCAGCCAAGCATACGAGCAGTACTTC. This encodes CASSQAYEQYF.

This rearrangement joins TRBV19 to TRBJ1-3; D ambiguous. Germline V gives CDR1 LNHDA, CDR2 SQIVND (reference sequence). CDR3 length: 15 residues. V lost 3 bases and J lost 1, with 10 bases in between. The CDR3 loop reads CASSMLAPSGNTIYF. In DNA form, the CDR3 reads TGTGCCAGTAGTATGCTTGCGCCGTCTGGAAACACCATATATTTT.

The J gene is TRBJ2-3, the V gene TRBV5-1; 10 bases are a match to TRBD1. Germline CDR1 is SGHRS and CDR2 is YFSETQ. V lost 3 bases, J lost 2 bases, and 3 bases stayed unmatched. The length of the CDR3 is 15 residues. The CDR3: CASSWRQGATDTQYF. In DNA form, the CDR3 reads TGCGCCAGCAGCTGGAGACAGGGGGCCACAGATACGCAGTATTTT.

CDR3 protein: CAISESTRAAGANVLTF. CDR3 DNA sequence: TGTGCCATCAGTGAGTCGACTCGCGCGGCTGGGGCCAACGTCCTGACTTTC. V is TRBV10-3 and J is TRBJ2-6; D unclear. The CDR3 spans 17 residues. Germline loops: CDR1 ENHRY, CDR2 SYGVKD. V was clipped by 0 bases and J by 2 bases, with 11 bases between them.

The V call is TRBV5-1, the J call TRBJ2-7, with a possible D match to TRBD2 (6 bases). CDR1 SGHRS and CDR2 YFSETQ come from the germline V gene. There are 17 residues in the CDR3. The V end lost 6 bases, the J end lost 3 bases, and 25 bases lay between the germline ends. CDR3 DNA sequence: TGCGCCAGCAACCAATTCGCTTCCGGGACTGGAAACTACGAGCAGTACTTC. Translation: CASNQFASGTGNYEQYF.

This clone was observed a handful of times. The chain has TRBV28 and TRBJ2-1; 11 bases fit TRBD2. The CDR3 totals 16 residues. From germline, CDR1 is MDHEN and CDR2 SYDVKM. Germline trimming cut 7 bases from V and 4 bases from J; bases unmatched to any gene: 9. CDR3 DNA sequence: TGTGCCAGCACCCTGACTAGCGGGAACTCTTACAATGAGCAGTTCTTC. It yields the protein CASTLTSGNSYNEQFF.

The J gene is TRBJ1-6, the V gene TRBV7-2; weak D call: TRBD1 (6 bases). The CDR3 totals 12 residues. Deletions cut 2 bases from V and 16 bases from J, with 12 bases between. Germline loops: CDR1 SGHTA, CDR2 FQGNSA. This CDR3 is CASSLRSGVLHF. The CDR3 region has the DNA TGTGCCAGCAGCTTACGGTCAGGGGTTCTCCACTTT.

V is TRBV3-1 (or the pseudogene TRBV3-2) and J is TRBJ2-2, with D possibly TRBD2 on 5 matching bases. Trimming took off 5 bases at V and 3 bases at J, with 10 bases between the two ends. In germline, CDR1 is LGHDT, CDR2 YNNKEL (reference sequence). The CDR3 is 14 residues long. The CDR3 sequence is CASSYGLDTGELFF. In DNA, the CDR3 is TGTGCCAGCAGCTACGGACTTGACACCGGGGAGCTGTTTTTT.